This T cell receptor (beta chain) was found in a study of cytomegalovirus exposure and HLA in healthy donors. With 60 Vbeta and 13 Jbeta primers, the PCR was carried out. Clones were read by immunoSEQ multiplex PCR, and TCRdb kept only the in-frame ones, dropping some. The table shows under 200,000 clones, with approximately 84% occurring only once. Study conclusions and caveats: Association of roughly 18,000 TCR beta sequences with HLA alleles was found at 0.05 false discovery rate in a later analysis.

CDR1 KGHSH and CDR2 LQKENI come from the germline V gene. Trimming took off 8 bases at V and 5 bases at J, with 24 bases between the two ends. This CDR3 region has 16 residues. As to this clone: The antigen is undetermined.

The sequence came from a male donor in good health and CMV-seropositive. Source material: PBMCs. The chain has TRBV18 and TRBJ1-2, with D tentatively TRBD1 (5 bases). CDR3 protein: CASAGGFGGNDYGYTF. DNA for the CDR3: TGTGCCAGCGCCGGCGGGTTCGGGGGGAATGATTATGGCTACACCTTC.